This TCR beta chain is drawn from a study of CD8 T cells in ankylosing spondylitis. Notes on the study in general: Blood from ankylosing spondylitis patients appeared to carry a characteristic roughly 8-variant TCR beta motif. Reported data indicate significant enrichment of disease-linked clones within matched ankylosing spondylitis synovial fluid.

Using its own MiXCR run on the 5' RACE reads, TCRdb lists one record per CDR3 protein. Of about 240,000 distinct CDR3 sequences in the sample, around 7.8% were seen once. This clonotype was found many times. Its antigen is still unknown. Sequencing was carried out using blood, either unsorted or a sorted T cell fraction (not recorded which). The TCR sequence derives from a male donor with ankylosing spondylitis or in good health (not recorded which).

CDR3 nucleotides: TGCGCCAGCAGGGGCGACAGGGTACCTGGAAACACCATATATTTT. This encodes CASRGDRVPGNTIYF. V and J are TRBV5-1 and TRBJ1-3, with 7 nucleotides matching TRBD1. After removal of 5 bases from V and 2 bases from J, the junction contained 7 bases not matched to a gene. The V gene's germline CDR1 is SGHRS and CDR2 YFSETQ. The CDR3 extends over 15 amino acids.